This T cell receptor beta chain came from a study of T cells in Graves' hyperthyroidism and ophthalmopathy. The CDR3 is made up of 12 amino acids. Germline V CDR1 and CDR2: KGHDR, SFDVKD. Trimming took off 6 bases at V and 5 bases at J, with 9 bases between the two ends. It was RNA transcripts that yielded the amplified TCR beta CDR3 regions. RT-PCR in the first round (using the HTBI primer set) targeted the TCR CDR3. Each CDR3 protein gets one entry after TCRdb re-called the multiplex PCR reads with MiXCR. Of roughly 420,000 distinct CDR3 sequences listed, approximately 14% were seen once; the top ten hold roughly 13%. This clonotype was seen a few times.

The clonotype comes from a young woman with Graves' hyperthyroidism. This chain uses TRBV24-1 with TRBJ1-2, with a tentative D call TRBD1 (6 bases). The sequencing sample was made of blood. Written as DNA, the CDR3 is TGTGCCACCAGTACAACAGGGTATGGCTACACCTTC. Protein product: CATSTTGYGYTF.